Described below is a single T cell receptor beta chain sequence and its context. The antigen is not known. This CDR3 is 14 amino acids long. Trimming left V 3 bases short and J 0 bases short, with 9 bases between. Germline loops: CDR1 SGHTA, CDR2 FQGNSA. These data are taken from a study of shared clonotypes between healthy human individuals. Points from the study as a whole: In the sorted subsets, rarefaction showed sequencing was incomplete despite large depth.

Measured with immunoSEQ multiplex PCR; TCRdb has only the in-frame clones, and not every one. Of roughly 700,000 clones listed, around 91% are singletons. The source material was memory CD8+ T cells from PBMCs. Subset given: CD45RO+ cells pooled with CCR7-negative TemRA cells. The source of this sequence is a man younger than 30 in good health. Some clones in this sample may be carry-over from other donors' samples. The rearrangement joins TRBV7-2 to TRBJ2-7; tentatively, D is TRBD2 (5 bases). CDR3 coding DNA: TGTGCCAGCAGCTTGCAGCGGTTCTCCTACGAGCAGTACTTC. Protein product: CASSLQRFSYEQYF.